The clone carrying this TCR beta chain was recorded at least ten times. Its matching antigen is unknown. Sample time point: newly diagnosed GD, antithyroid drugs for less than 3 months. From RNA extracted from PBMCs, the TCR library was made. With EDTA tubes as the receptacles, nine milliliters of peripheral blood were drawn. For TCR beta, libraries came from iRepertoire HTBI primers and Arm-PCR of CDR3 regions. MiXCR was run by TCRdb on the multiplex PCR reads, yielding one entry per CDR3 protein. The sample lists some 250,000 distinct CDR3 sequences, about 18% seen once, with approximately 20% in the top ten. The data stem from a study of regulatory T cells in long-lasting Graves disease. Findings of the study overall: Those with persistent Graves' had less TCR diversity than newly diagnosed patients.

CDR3 length equals 16 residues. V was trimmed by 5 bases and J by 0 bases, leaving 14 bases between them. Per germline, CDR1 MDHEN and CDR2 SYDVKM. The receptor comes from a female donor with Graves disease. The specimen was peripheral blood mononuclear cells (PBMCs), collected at new diagnosis, from a patient treated with antithyroid drugs. The rearrangement uses TRBV28 and TRBJ1-3; D may be TRBD1 (6 bases). The CDR3 region is CASSVPGAVSGNTIYF. The CDR3, as DNA: TGTGCCAGCAGTGTCCCAGGGGCCGTCTCTGGAAACACCATATATTTT.